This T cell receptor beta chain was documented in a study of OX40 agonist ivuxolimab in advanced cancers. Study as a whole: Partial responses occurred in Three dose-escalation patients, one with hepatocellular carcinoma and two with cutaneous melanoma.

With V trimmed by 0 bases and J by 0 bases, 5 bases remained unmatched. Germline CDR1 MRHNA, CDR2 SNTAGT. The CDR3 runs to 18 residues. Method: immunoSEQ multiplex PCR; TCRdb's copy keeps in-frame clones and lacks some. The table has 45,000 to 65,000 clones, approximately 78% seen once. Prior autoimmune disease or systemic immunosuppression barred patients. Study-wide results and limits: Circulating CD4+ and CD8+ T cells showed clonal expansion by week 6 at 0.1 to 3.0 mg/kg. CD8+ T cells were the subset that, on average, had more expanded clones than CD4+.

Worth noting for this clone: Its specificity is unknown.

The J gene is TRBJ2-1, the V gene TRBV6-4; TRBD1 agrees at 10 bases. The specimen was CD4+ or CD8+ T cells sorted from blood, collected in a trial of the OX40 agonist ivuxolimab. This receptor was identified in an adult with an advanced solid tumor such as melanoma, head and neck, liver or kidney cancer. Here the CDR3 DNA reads TGTGCCAGCAGTGACTCCCTCAGGACAGGGGGCTCCTACAATGAGCAGTTCTTC. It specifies CASSDSLRTGGSYNEQFF.